These 11 T cell receptor beta chains originate from one sample sequenced in a study of blood T cell repertoires in COVID-19. This table comes from immunoSEQ multiplex PCR, and its TCRdb copy is limited to in-frame clones, with some not included. The top ten hold 1% to 1.5% of the sample, which has about 160,000 clones, roughly 88% seen once. The material sequenced was peripheral blood. Source of these receptors: a man between 60 and 75 years old who had recovered from COVID-19.

The CDR3 bases are TGTGCCAGCAGCCCCGGACGGACAGGGTGGGCCACTGAAGCTTTCTTT. Translation: CASSPGRTGWATEAFF. The chain uses TRBV3-1 (or the pseudogene TRBV3-2) and TRBJ1-1; 8 positions agree with TRBD1. V lost 4 bases, J lost 4 bases, and 11 bases stayed unmatched. The CDR3 runs to 16 residues. Germline assignment: CDR1 LGHDT and CDR2 YNNKEL (reference sequence).

The chain employs TRBV4-1 and TRBJ2-3; tentative D call: TRBD1 (6 bases). The germline V and J ends were trimmed by 1 base and 4 bases, with 18 bases remaining between them. From germline, CDR1 is MGHRA and CDR2 YSYEKL. This CDR3 region has 17 residues. Here the CDR3 reads CASSQVFVGGDADTQYF. As DNA, the CDR3 is TGCGCCAGCAGCCAAGTATTTGTTGGGGGCGATGCAGATACGCAGTATTTT.

The chain combines TRBV19 with TRBJ2-6, with 10 positions matching TRBD1. Germline lookup yields CDR1 LNHDA and CDR2 SQIVND (reference sequence). This CDR3 has 18 residues. V lost 7 bases to trimming and J lost 1 base; unmatched junction nucleotides: 10. CDR3 region: CASKMLGTGVSGANVLTF. The CDR3 DNA reads as TGTGCCAGTAAAATGTTAGGGACAGGGGTATCTGGGGCCAACGTCCTGACTTTC.

This chain links TRBV3-1 (or the pseudogene TRBV3-2) with TRBJ2-7; the match to TRBD2 covers 9 bases. Looked up from germline, CDR1 is LGHDT and CDR2 is YNNKEL (reference sequence). With 0 bases clipped from V and 0 bases from J, the junction kept 12 bases outside the gene matches. The CDR3 runs to 19 residues. The CDR3 sequence is CASSQDSAGGRPFSYEQYF. For the CDR3, the DNA is TGTGCCAGCAGCCAAGATTCGGCGGGGGGGCGCCCCTTCTCCTACGAGCAGTACTTC.

CDR3 DNA sequence: TGTGCCAGCAGCCCGGGGATAGCAACAGATACGCAGTATTTT. It encodes CASSPGIATDTQYF. This chain connects TRBV7-2 to TRBJ2-3, with D perhaps TRBD2 (5 bases). V was shortened by 5 bases and J by 3 bases, with 12 bases between the two germline ends. Per germline, CDR1 SGHTA and CDR2 FQGNSA. The CDR3 loop spans 14 amino acids.

The V gene is TRBV27, the J gene TRBJ2-3; no reliable D call. The V end lost 10 bases, the J end lost 2 bases, and 7 bases lay between the germline ends. This CDR3 contains 11 residues. Germline V CDR1 and CDR2: MNHEY, SMNVEV (reference sequence). In nucleotides, the CDR3 is TGTGCCATCCAGTCCACAGATACGCAGTATTTT. It is translated as CAIQSTDTQYF.

The rearrangement uses TRBV5-8 and TRBJ1-6; D gene ambiguous. Germline CDR1 is SGHTS and CDR2 is YDEGEE. The CDR3 loop spans 13 amino acids. Deletions cut 5 bases from V and 8 bases from J, with 11 bases between. The CDR3 reads CASSQRRDSPLHF. CDR3 in DNA: TGTGCCAGCAGTCAGAGGCGAGATTCACCCCTCCACTTT.

The chain links TRBV5-1 to TRBJ2-7; weak D call: TRBD1 (5 bases). Germline V gene lookup returns CDR1 SGHRS and CDR2 YFSETQ. This CDR3 is built from 15 residues. The germline V and J ends were trimmed by 4 bases and 0 bases, with 14 bases remaining between them. CDR3: CASSLQGALSYEQYF. For the CDR3, the DNA is TGCGCCAGCAGCCTCCAGGGTGCGCTCTCCTACGAGCAGTACTTC.

V gene TRBV3-1 (or the pseudogene TRBV3-2) combines with J gene TRBJ1-4; TRBD1 matches at 8 bases. Germline assignment: CDR1 LGHDT and CDR2 YNNKEL (reference sequence). This CDR3 comprises 14 residues. J lost 10 bases, V lost 4 bases, and 8 bases had no gene match. In DNA form, the CDR3 reads TGTGCCAGCAGCCTACCTTCAGGGGGCGGAAAACTGTTTTTT. Protein sequence: CASSLPSGGGKLFF.

The chain has TRBV9 and TRBJ1-4; a possible D gene is TRBD1 (5 bases). The germline V gene encodes CDR1 SGDLS and CDR2 YYNGEE. Trimming pared 0 bases from V and 4 bases from J, leaving 22 bases between. CDR3 length: 19 residues. CDR3 DNA sequence: TGTGCCAGCAGCGTAGATCTTGTCCTCTACAGGTCTCATAATGAAAAACTGTTTTTT. Amino acids: CASSVDLVLYRSHNEKLFF.

The chain has TRBV7-8 and TRBJ2-2; the D gene is possibly TRBD2 (5 bases). Trimming left V 1 base short and J 4 bases short, with 16 bases between. The germline V gene has CDR1 SGHVS and CDR2 FQNEAQ. The CDR3 sequence is 17 residues long. As DNA, the CDR3 is TGTGCCAGCAGCTTAGGGAGGTACGGGGTCGTCACCGGGGAGCTGTTTTTT. Translating gives CASSLGRYGVVTGELFF.